One sample yielded the 15 T cell receptor beta chains listed below, sequenced in a study of CD8 T cells in ankylosing spondylitis. TCRdb reprocessed the 5' RACE reads via MiXCR and lists one record per CDR3 protein. The table has around 280,000 distinct CDR3 sequences, 15% to 20% seen once. Input material: blood, either unsorted or a sorted T cell fraction (not recorded which). The source of these receptors is a male donor with ankylosing spondylitis or in good health (not recorded which).

This clonotype was counted only a few times. The chain joins TRBV6-5 to TRBJ2-7; no reliable D call. V was trimmed by 4 bases and J by 4 bases, leaving 14 bases between them. CDR1 and CDR2 (germline): MNHEY, SVGAGI. The CDR3 sequence is 14 residues long. CDR3 sequence: CASSLKGFPYEQYV. CDR3 coding DNA: TGTGCCAGCAGTTTGAAAGGGTTTCCTTACGAGCAGTACGTC.

This clonotype has a handful of counts. The chain is built from TRBV5-1 and TRBJ2-5, with 8 bases matching TRBD2. J lost 5 bases, V lost 0 bases, and 3 bases had no gene match. The germline gives CDR1 SGHRS, CDR2 YFSETQ. The CDR3 extends over 14 amino acids. The CDR3 DNA is TGCGCCAGCAGCTTGGTCCCTAGCGGGGAGACCCAGTACTTC. It is translated as CASSLVPSGETQYF.

This clonotype came up many times. The rearrangement links TRBV6-5 to TRBJ2-4; 7 positions agree with TRBD1. The CDR3 is made up of 15 amino acids. Trimming at V came to 0 bases and at J to 6 bases, leaving 5 bases not matched to a gene. CDR1 MNHEY and CDR2 SVGAGI come from the germline V gene. The CDR3 nucleotides are TGTGCCAGCAGTTACTCGGTTACAGGGGTAAACATTCAGTACTTC. Encoded protein: CASSYSVTGVNIQYF.

This clonotype was observed a single time. V usage is TRBV5-1 and J usage is TRBJ2-6; tentatively, D is TRBD2 (5 bases). CDR1 SGHRS and CDR2 YFSETQ come from the germline V gene. Trimming took off 6 bases at V and 1 base at J, with 8 bases between the two ends. The CDR3 covers 14 residues. The CDR3 sequence is CASTTRSGANVLTF. CDR3 DNA: TGCGCCAGCACCACTAGATCTGGGGCCAACGTCCTGACTTTC.

Ten or more counts support this clonotype. The V gene is TRBV10-3, the J gene TRBJ2-5, with 8 bases aligning to TRBD2. This CDR3 is built from 14 residues. Germline trimming cut 6 bases from V and 5 bases from J; bases unmatched to any gene: 8. The germline V gene has CDR1 ENHRY and CDR2 SYGVKD. The CDR3 reads CAIRPGLEGETQYF. The CDR3 nucleotides read TGTGCCATCAGGCCGGGACTAGAGGGGGAGACCCAGTACTTC.

This clonotype was detected a few times. The CDR3 DNA reads as TGCGCCAGCAGCTTGGTTGCTCCAGGGGGGACTGAAGCTTTCTTT. The encoded protein is CASSLVAPGGTEAFF. The genes are TRBV5-1 and TRBJ1-1; the match to TRBD1 covers 7 bases. CDR1 is SGHRS and CDR2 is YFSETQ in the germline V gene. V gave up 0 bases and J gave up 5 bases; unmatched junction bases: 7. The CDR3 is made up of 15 amino acids.

This clonotype was seen only a few times. V and J are TRBV7-2 and TRBJ1-3; D remains ambiguous. The V end lost 5 bases, the J end lost 4 bases, and 15 bases lay between the germline ends. The CDR3 covers 15 residues. The germline CDR1 and CDR2 sequences are SGHTA and FQGNSA. CDR3 residues: CASSPSPGSGNTIYF. CDR3 sequence (DNA): TGTGCCAGCAGCCCCTCCCCGGGCAGCGGAAACACCATATATTTT.

This clonotype was seen at least ten times. The CDR3 DNA reads TGTGCCAGCAGCCTTAGCGGGGGCGTGCAAGAGACCCAGTACTTC. This codes for CASSLSGGVQETQYF. V and J are TRBV4-2 and TRBJ2-5; 9 positions agree with TRBD2. Germline CDR1 is LGHNA and CDR2 is YNFKEQ. The CDR3 is 15 residues long. Trimming cost V 4 bases and J 2 bases; bases outside gene matches: 5.

The rearrangement joins TRBV14 to TRBJ2-7; weak D call: TRBD2 (6 bases). CDR1 is SGHDN, CDR2 FVKESK, per germline. CDR3 length: 13 residues. V was pared by 0 bases and J by 7 bases, with 10 bases between. The CDR3 protein is CASSQDLAREQYV. DNA of the CDR3: TGTGCCAGCAGCCAAGATCTAGCGCGGGAGCAGTACGTC.

For the CDR3, the DNA is TGCAGTGCTAGTCCTCCCCAAAGCTTTCTCAATGAGCAGTTCTTC. This encodes CSASPPQSFLNEQFF. The V and J genes are TRBV20-1 and TRBJ2-1; the D is unclear. V shed 3 bases and J shed 6 bases, with 18 bases lying between them. The CDR3 runs 15 residues. The germline V gene encodes CDR1 DFQATT and CDR2 SNEGSKA (reference sequence).

This rearrangement joins TRBV10-3 to TRBJ1-1; perhaps TRBD1 as D (6 bases). Trimming left V 6 bases short and J 0 bases short, with 8 bases between. CDR3 size: 13 residues. Germline-derived CDR1 and CDR2 are ENHRY and SYGVKD. Written as DNA, the CDR3 is TGTGCCATCAGGGGACACCTGAACACTGAAGCTTTCTTT. Translating it yields CAIRGHLNTEAFF.

The rearrangement uses TRBV28 and TRBJ2-2; D is undetermined. The CDR3 consists of 11 residues. Trimming removed 8 bases at V and 7 bases at J, with 8 bases between. Per the germline V gene, CDR1 is MDHEN and CDR2 is SYDVKM. Written as DNA, the CDR3 is TGTGCCAGCCTCCGAGGCGGGGAGCTGTTTTTT. The encoded protein is CASLRGGELFF.

Ten or more counts support this clonotype. The rearrangement joins TRBV12-3 or TRBV12-4 to TRBJ2-5; D unresolved. V lost 9 bases to trimming and J lost 5 bases, with 10 bases between them. The CDR3 consists of 11 residues. The CDR3 DNA reads TGTGCCAGTTCGCGACGGGAGACCCAGTACTTC. This sequence encodes CASSRRETQYF.

This clonotype was seen more than once but under ten times. This rearrangement joins TRBV7-9 to TRBJ2-3; D is undetermined. This CDR3 comprises 12 residues. The germline V and J ends were trimmed by 3 bases and 6 bases, with 7 bases remaining between them. Germline CDR1 SEHNR, CDR2 FQNEAQ (reference sequence). The CDR3 nucleotides are TGTGCCAGCAGCTTTTATCCGGATACGCAGTATTTT. Protein product: CASSFYPDTQYF.

V usage is TRBV7-6 and J usage is TRBJ2-3; 9 bases align to TRBD2. The V gene end was trimmed by 6 bases and the J gene end by 3 bases; junction bases not matched to a gene: 13. CDR3 length: 17 amino acids. In germline, CDR1 is SGHVS, CDR2 FNYEAQ. The CDR3 protein is CASSWGGGAQGTDTQYF. Here the CDR3 DNA reads TGTGCCAGCAGTTGGGGCGGGGGGGCCCAAGGGACAGATACGCAGTATTTT.